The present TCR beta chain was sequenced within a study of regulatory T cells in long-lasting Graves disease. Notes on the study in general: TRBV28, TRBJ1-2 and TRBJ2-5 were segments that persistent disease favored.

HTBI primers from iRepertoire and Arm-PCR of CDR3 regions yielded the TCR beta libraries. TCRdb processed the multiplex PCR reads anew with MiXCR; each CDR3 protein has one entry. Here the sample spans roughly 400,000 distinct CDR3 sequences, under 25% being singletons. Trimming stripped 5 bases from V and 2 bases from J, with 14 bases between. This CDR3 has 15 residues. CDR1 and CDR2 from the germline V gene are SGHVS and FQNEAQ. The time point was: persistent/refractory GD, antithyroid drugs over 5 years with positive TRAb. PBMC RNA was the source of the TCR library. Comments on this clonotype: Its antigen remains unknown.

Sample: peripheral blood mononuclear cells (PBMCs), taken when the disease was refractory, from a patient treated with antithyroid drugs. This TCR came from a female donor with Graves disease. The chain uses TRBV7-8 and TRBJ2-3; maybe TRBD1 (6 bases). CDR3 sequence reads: CASSAQGPPTDTQYF. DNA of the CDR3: TGTGCCAGCAGCGCCCAGGGGCCCCCCACAGATACGCAGTATTTT.